These T cell receptor beta chains were read from a single sample in a study of somatic mutations in cytotoxic T cells in rheumatoid arthritis. The assay was immunoSEQ multiplex PCR, and TCRdb's table has in-frame clones only and misses some. The table records several thousand clones, over 75% of them present only once. Sample: CD8+ T cells sorted from blood. The receptors shown here come from an adult with rheumatoid arthritis. Each CDR3 is given with its conserved first and last residue. The D gene is left open where the match is weak.

j_call | cdr3_length | d_call | v_call | cdr3_aa
TRBJ1-2 | 14 | - | TRBV5-1 | CASSLERGNYGYTF
TRBJ2-5 | 12 | - | TRBV5-5 | CASSRMGETQYF
TRBJ2-5 | 15 | TRBD1 | TRBV2 | CASRVRQGARETQYF
TRBJ1-6 | 12 | - | TRBV19 | CASSGGGTPLHF
TRBJ2-1 | 13 | TRBD2 | TRBV5-8 | CASSLTSADEQFF
TRBJ1-3 | 16 | - | TRBV4-1 | CASSQEPTSSGNTIYF
TRBJ1-1 | 14 | - | TRBV2 | CASRATGPITEAFF
TRBJ2-1 | 15 | TRBD1 | TRBV9 | CASSGPGTGRDEQFF
TRBJ1-1 | 15 | - | TRBV15 | CATSRGGNIWTEAFF
TRBJ2-7 | 15 | - | TRBV18 | CASSPTAQGADEQYF
TRBJ2-7 | 15 | - | TRBV7-2 | CASSLGGPGSGEQYF
TRBJ2-3 | 15 | TRBD1 | TRBV11-2 | CASSMGDRAADTQYF
TRBJ1-5 | 16 | TRBD1 | TRBV28 | CASSLNGQAGNQPQHF
TRBJ1-2 | 12 | - | TRBV6-5 | CASRRPNYGYTF
TRBJ2-2 | 12 | - | TRBV5-5 | CASSLADGELFF
TRBJ2-1 | 12 | - | TRBV7-9 | CASSPEYNEQFF
TRBJ2-5 | 15 | TRBD1 | TRBV5-1 | CASSLEQGARETQYF
TRBJ2-5 | 14 | TRBD2 | TRBV10-2 | CASRIAGGRETQYF
TRBJ1-2 | 12 | - | TRBV7-9 | CASKREGYGYTF
TRBJ2-5 | 16 | TRBD2 | TRBV4-2 | CASSQGTRFYQETQYF
TRBJ1-6 | 15 | - | TRBV7-6 | CASSSSLAKDSPLHF
TRBJ2-1 | 13 | - | TRBV2 | CASRQGAYNEQFF
TRBJ2-1 | 19 | - | TRBV14 | CASSQAYRTTTILLNEQFF
TRBJ2-5 | 14 | - | TRBV10-3 | CAISLTASQETQYF
TRBJ1-2 | 14 | - | TRBV5-4 | CASSPLSLGYGYTF
TRBJ2-5 | 15 | - | TRBV7-8 | CASSATAVYKETQYF
TRBJ1-6 | 11 | - | TRBV28 | CASRRGSPLHF
TRBJ1-5 | 16 | - | TRBV19 | CASKIYFGEGNQPQHF
TRBJ2-1 | 19 | TRBD2 | TRBV11-3 | CASSRRGAGGPGTYNEQFF
TRBJ2-5 | 16 | - | TRBV11-2 | CASSLGSPQLPKTQYF
TRBJ2-1 | 13 | TRBD2 | TRBV10-3 | CAIKPSGGNEQFF
TRBJ2-2 | 14 | TRBD1 | TRBV5-1 | CASSLGQGVGELFF
TRBJ1-1 | 12 | - | TRBV28 | CASSLPGLEAFF
TRBJ1-2 | 14 | TRBD1 | TRBV7-2 | CASSPRTGDYGYTF
TRBJ1-2 | 15 | - | TRBV19 | CASSIDAGSDYGYTF
TRBJ2-7 | 15 | TRBD1 | TRBV10-3 | CAISEPTGDNYEQYF
TRBJ1-4 | 15 | TRBD1 | TRBV9 | CASSGDRGSGEKLFF
TRBJ2-3 | 15 | - | TRBV11-2 | CASILGGRSTDTQYF
TRBJ1-1 | 12 | - | TRBV6-4 | CTLQNMNTEAFF
TRBJ2-3 | 13 | - | TRBV9 | CASSVGSTDTQYF
TRBJ2-5 | 16 | TRBD1 | TRBV27 | CASSYSPGTGVETQYF
TRBJ1-3 | 16 | - | TRBV5-5 | CASSLTRASSGNTIYF
TRBJ2-5 | 17 | TRBD2 | TRBV7-2 | CASSMLWTSVEGETQYF
TRBJ1-6 | 14 | - | TRBV5-6 | CASSPGSINSPLHF
TRBJ1-5 | 15 | TRBD1 | TRBV6-1 | CASSPTGNSNQPQHF